This T cell receptor (beta chain) was identified during a study of blood T cell repertoires in COVID-19. As for the study in general: Nucleic acid was either cDNA or gDNA, and it came from T cells, B-cell-depleted T cells, or PBMCs.

The V and J ends lost 5 bases and 2 bases, in that order; junction bases with no gene match: 5. Per germline, CDR1 SNHLY and CDR2 FYNNEI. CDR3 length: 14 residues. Method: immunoSEQ multiplex PCR; TCRdb's copy keeps in-frame clones and lacks some. The repertoire holds approximately 280,000 clones, with roughly 90% as singletons. This sequence originates from a man aged 18 to 30 with active or convalescent COVID-19. Sample: peripheral blood. The chain couples TRBV2 to TRBJ2-7, with 8 bases aligning to TRBD1. CDR3 amino acids: CASSKGTGTYEQYF. In nucleotides, the CDR3 is TGTGCCAGCAGTAAAGGGACAGGAACCTACGAGCAGTACTTC.